These 4 T cell receptor beta chains came from one sample sequenced in a study of shared clonotypes between healthy human individuals (dated by TCRdb to between 2020 and 2021). Libraries were prepared through the immunoSEQ multiplex PCR assay. What TCRdb holds here is the immuneACCESS table cut down to in-frame rearrangements. Part of the clones is not present; checked against another copy, under half of the missing clones reflect an unresolved V gene, and the others are unexplained. The sample profile shows 2,500,000 or so clones; over 85% of them were found once. Clones ranked in the top ten supply roughly 0.14% of the sample. Sequencing used naive CD4+ T cells sorted from blood. The intended sense of this specimen's cell subset or site label: CD45RA+ positively selected. Receptors originate from a man between 18 and 35 years old in good health.

The V call is TRBV28, the J call TRBJ2-6; D is unclear. The CDR3 runs 13 residues. The germline V gene has CDR1 MDHEN and CDR2 SYDVKM. Trimming shortened V by 3 bases and J by 8 bases, and 8 bases separated the two germline ends. As DNA, the CDR3 is TGTGCCAGCAGTTTCCCAACATCCAACGTCCTGACTTTC. It yields the protein CASSFPTSNVLTF.

This rearrangement joins TRBV18 to TRBJ2-3, with 9 positions matching TRBD2. This CDR3 has 15 residues. V was clipped by 3 bases and J by 4 bases; unmatched bases: 5. CDR1 is KGHSH, CDR2 LQKENI, per germline. The CDR3 sequence is CASSPLAGTADTQYF. DNA for the CDR3: TGTGCCAGCTCACCCCTAGCGGGGACGGCAGATACGCAGTATTTT.

The gene calls are TRBV19 and TRBJ1-5; 9 nucleotides agree with TRBD1. Germline V gives CDR1 LNHDA, CDR2 SQIVND (reference sequence). The CDR3 has 18 residues. Losses at the gene ends were 1 base for V and 2 bases for J; bases not matched to a gene: 9. The CDR3 nucleotides read TGTGCCAGTAGTATAGGGGACCGATGGACAGGGGGCAATCAGCCCCAGCATTTT. This translates into CASSIGDRWTGGNQPQHF.

The chain uses TRBV5-6 and TRBJ2-2; D assignment may be TRBD1 or TRBD2 (5 bases each). V lost 3 bases, J lost 6 bases, and 18 bases lay in between. In germline, CDR1 is SGHDT, CDR2 YYEEEE. This CDR3 has 16 amino acids. The CDR3 reads CASSSLSGTPAGELFF. In DNA form, the CDR3 reads TGTGCCAGCAGCTCCCTCTCCGGGACGCCCGCCGGGGAGCTGTTTTTT.